Each of the 10 T cell receptor beta chains below was sequenced from the same sample in a study of T cell changes during pregnancy in multiple sclerosis. Generated by immunoSEQ multiplex PCR, the TCRdb table keeps only in-frame clones and is missing some. Found here are some 67,000 clones, 92% of them singletons; the top ten hold approximately 1.5%. The sample was peripheral blood, taken after pregnancy. These receptors were collected from a female donor with multiple sclerosis, enrolled in a pregnancy study.

The rearrangement links TRBV4-1 to TRBJ1-5; 7 nucleotides line up with TRBD1. CDR3 size: 18 residues. The V gene end was trimmed by 4 bases and the J gene end by 5 bases; junction bases not matched to a gene: 17. Germline V gene sequence: CDR1 MGHRA, CDR2 YSYEKL. The CDR3 loop reads CASSPTASKQGWYQPQHF. CDR3 nucleotides: TGCGCCAGCAGCCCAACGGCTTCGAAACAGGGGTGGTATCAGCCCCAGCATTTT.

This rearrangement joins TRBV19 to TRBJ1-5, with TRBD1 matching 7 bases. Germline assignment: CDR1 LNHDA and CDR2 SQIVND (reference sequence). The CDR3 has 20 residues. Trimming took 0 bases from V and 0 from J; bases not matched to a gene: 14. The CDR3 sequence: CASSIDPRGQMNISNQPQHF. Written as DNA, the CDR3 is TGTGCCAGTAGTATAGATCCTAGGGGACAGATGAACATTAGCAATCAGCCCCAGCATTTT.

V and J are TRBV7-2 and TRBJ1-1, with no clear D. V shed 0 bases and J shed 2 bases, with 7 bases lying between them. In germline, CDR1 is SGHTA, CDR2 FQGNSA. This CDR3 is built from 14 residues. This CDR3 reads CASSLALRNTEAFF. CDR3 nucleotide sequence: TGTGCCAGCAGCTTAGCCCTAAGAAACACTGAAGCTTTCTTT.

The V and J genes are TRBV7-9 and TRBJ2-1; the match to TRBD2 covers 7 bases. The germline gives CDR1 SEHNR, CDR2 FQNEAQ (reference sequence). The CDR3 has 16 amino acids. V shed 1 base and J 2 bases; nucleotides not matched to a gene: 5. The CDR3 region is CASSLVVGGPYNEQFF. Here the CDR3 DNA reads TGTGCCAGCAGCTTAGTTGTGGGAGGGCCCTACAATGAGCAGTTCTTC.

The chain uses TRBV5-1 and TRBJ1-3, with D possibly being TRBD1 (5 bases). The CDR3 consists of 14 residues. Germline CDR1 is SGHRS and CDR2 is YFSETQ. Trimming took off 1 base at V and 2 bases at J, with 7 bases between the two ends. Here the CDR3 reads CASSLRGAGNTIYF. The DNA for the CDR3 is TGCGCCAGCAGCTTGCGGGGGGCTGGAAACACCATATATTTT.

This chain links TRBV2 with TRBJ1-3; tentative D call: TRBD1 (6 bases). Trimming removed 3 bases from V and 0 bases from J, with 9 bases in between. Germline CDR1 SNHLY, CDR2 FYNNEI. The length of the CDR3 is 15 residues. The CDR3 region has the DNA TGTGCCAGCAGTGACGACAGGCTCTCTGGAAACACCATATATTTT. Protein sequence: CASSDDRLSGNTIYF.

The rearrangement joins TRBV6-5 to TRBJ2-3, with 8 bases that match TRBD1. The V and J ends lost 2 bases and 6 bases, in that order; junction bases with no gene match: 7. CDR1 is MNHEY and CDR2 is SVGAGI in the germline V gene. The CDR3 is made up of 15 amino acids. CDR3 sequence reads: CASSYRGPGGDTQYF. For the CDR3, the DNA is TGTGCCAGCAGTTACCGCGGACCAGGGGGCGATACGCAGTATTTT.

CDR3 coding DNA: TGCAGTGTCAGGCGCGTCTACGAGCAGTACTTC. Its translation is CSVRRVYEQYF. This chain connects TRBV20-1 to TRBJ2-7; D unclear. The CDR3 contains 11 residues. Germline V CDR1 and CDR2: DFQATT, SNEGSKA (reference sequence). V shed 7 bases and J shed 3 bases, with 10 bases lying between them.

The chain has TRBV2 and TRBJ2-7, with 7 bases fitting TRBD2. Per germline, CDR1 SNHLY and CDR2 FYNNEI. V shed 8 bases and J 5 bases; nucleotides not matched to a gene: 12. This CDR3 spans 14 amino acids. In DNA form, the CDR3 reads TGTGCCAGCCAGCTTTGGGGGGGAACGGACGAGCAGTACTTC. This gives the protein CASQLWGGTDEQYF. Full variable domain (remainder filled in from reference TRBV2 and TRBJ2-7): EPEVTQTPSHQVTQMGQEVILRCVPISNHLYFYWYRQILGQKVEFLVSFYNNEISEKSEIFDDQFSVERPDGSNFTLKIRSTKLEDSAMYFCASQLWGGTDEQYFGPGTRLTVT.

The CDR3 loop reads CASSVQGWAEAFF. The CDR3 DNA follows: TGTGCCAGCAGCGTACAGGGGTGGGCTGAAGCTTTCTTT. J is TRBJ1-1 and V is TRBV9; possibly TRBD1 for D (6 bases). Trimming removed 1 base at V and 6 bases at J, with 10 bases between. Germline V gene data show CDR1 as SGDLS and CDR2 as YYNGEE. This CDR3 region has 13 residues.